These T cell receptor beta chains were read from a single sample in a study of neurological immune-mediated disorders. TCRdb redid the calling of the 5' RACE reads with MiXCR, one entry per CDR3 protein. The repertoire has tens of thousands of distinct CDR3 sequences, about 15% of them found once; the top ten carry 15% to 17%. Sequencing used PBMCs. The receptors originated from a woman in her thirties or forties in good health. Each CDR3 is given with its conserved first and last residue. D genes are given only for firm matches. Some rows mark clone size as missing; the rest say once, few, many or name a class of expanded clone.

clone size | CDR3 length | J gene | D gene | V gene | CDR3 protein | CDR3 DNA
many | 16 | TRBJ1-3 | NA | TRBV11-2 | CASSLRRETSGNTIYF | TGTGCCAGCAGCTTAAGGAGGGAGACCTCTGGAAACACCATATATTTT
few | 17 | TRBJ2-1 | TRBD2 | TRBV7-8 | CASSPKAGLAGGDEQFF | TGTGCCAGCAGCCCAAAGGCGGGACTAGCGGGGGGGGATGAGCAGTTCTTC
NA | 14 | TRBJ2-3 | TRBD2 | TRBV7-3 | CASSFTGGTGEQYF | TGTGCCAGCAGCTTTACGGGAGGCACCGGGGAGCAGTATTTT
many | 14 | TRBJ1-6 | NA | TRBV6-5 | CASSYRGPNSPLHF | TGTGCCAGCAGTTACCGGGGGCCAAATTCACCCCTCCACTTT
many | 14 | TRBJ2-1 | NA | TRBV9 | CASSDRIGDNEQFF | TGTGCCAGCAGCGACAGAATAGGGGACAATGAGCAGTTCTTC
NA | 18 | TRBJ1-1 | TRBD1 | TRBV5-6 | CASSGDRAGVRMNTEAFF | TGTGCCAGCAGCGGGGACAGGGCGGGGGTCCGCATGAACACTGAAGCTTTCTTT
few | 13 | TRBJ1-2 | NA | TRBV5-5 | CASSLASNYGYTF | TGTGCCAGCAGCTTGGCCAGCAACTATGGCTACACCTTC
NA | 15 | TRBJ2-2 | TRBD1 | TRBV30 | CAWSPGQGRTGELFF | TGTGCCTGGTCTCCGGGACAGGGACGGACCGGGGAGCTGTTTTTT
many | 12 | TRBJ1-1 | NA | TRBV6-5 | CASSTGQTATFF | TGTGCCAGCAGTACCGGACAGACCGCAACTTTCTTT
many | 15 | TRBJ2-5 | NA | TRBV20-1 | CSARDLGAFLETQYF | TGCAGTGCTAGAGATTTAGGGGCTTTTTTGGAGACCCAGTACTTC
few | 15 | TRBJ2-3 | TRBD2 | TRBV29-1 | CSVEYAGGGSDTQYF | TGCAGCGTTGAGTACGCGGGGGGCGGCTCAGATACGCAGTATTTT
many | 13 | TRBJ2-5 | NA | TRBV7-2 | CASSFGQKETQYF | TGTGCCAGCAGTTTCGGACAGAAAGAGACCCAGTACTTC
many | 12 | TRBJ1-2 | NA | TRBV4-2 | CASSPGSYGYTF | TGTGCCAGCAGCCCAGGGTCCTATGGCTACACCTTC
NA | 12 | TRBJ1-1 | NA | TRBV6-1 | CASSPQGSEAFF | TGTGCCAGCAGTCCACAGGGTTCTGAAGCTTTCTTT
many | 16 | TRBJ2-2 | TRBD2 | TRBV2 | CASTYSGGTNTGELFF | TGTGCCAGCACATATAGCGGGGGCACGAACACCGGGGAGCTGTTTTTT
NA | 16 | TRBJ2-3 | NA | TRBV6-5 | CASSYGRLPSTDTQYF | TGTGCCAGCAGTTACGGCAGGTTACCCAGCACAGATACGCAGTATTTT
many | 13 | TRBJ2-1 | NA | TRBV4-2 | CASSQDLHNEQFF | TGTGCCAGCAGCCAAGATCTACACAATGAGCAGTTCTTC
many | 15 | TRBJ2-3 | NA | TRBV6-4 | CASSASEGGTDTQYF | TGTGCCAGCAGTGCCTCGGAGGGGGGCACAGATACGCAGTATTTT
NA | 16 | TRBJ2-7 | NA | TRBV4-1 | CASSQDSFGETYEQYF | TGCGCCAGCAGCCAAGATAGTTTCGGTGAAACCTACGAGCAGTACTTC
few | 17 | TRBJ2-2 | TRBD2 | TRBV27 | CASSLFLTGGTPGELFF | TGTGCCAGCAGTTTATTTCTTACGGGGGGAACCCCCGGGGAGCTGTTTTTT
NA | 19 | TRBJ2-2 | TRBD1 | TRBV5-1 | CASSNRDRANPLNTGELFF | TGCGCCAGCAGCAACCGGGACAGGGCAAATCCCCTTAACACCGGGGAGCTGTTTTTT
NA | 16 | TRBJ2-7 | TRBD1 | TRBV6-6 | CASSWSPDRILYEQYF | TGTGCCAGCAGTTGGTCCCCGGACAGGATCCTCTACGAGCAGTACTTC
many | 13 | TRBJ1-6 | NA | TRBV7-2 | CATTLKPNSPLHF | TGTGCCACTACACTTAAACCCAATTCACCCCTCCACTTT
many | 18 | TRBJ2-5 | TRBD1 | TRBV20-1 | CSASPRTGNSFWGETQYF | TGCAGTGCTAGTCCAAGGACAGGGAATTCTTTTTGGGGAGAGACCCAGTACTTC
many | 15 | TRBJ1-5 | TRBD1 | TRBV15 | CATSNPGTVNQPQHF | TGTGCCACCAGCAATCCCGGGACAGTCAATCAGCCCCAGCATTTT
many | 13 | TRBJ1-6 | NA | TRBV20-1 | CSVLAQGTSPLHF | TGCAGTGTACTCGCGCAGGGGACTTCACCCCTCCACTTT